This entry describes one T cell receptor (beta chain). This specimen belongs to a study of blood T cell repertoires in COVID-19. About the research overall: Collection of acute and convalescent COVID-19 samples took place in the United States, Italy and Spain. The analysed material was cDNA or gDNA that came from T cells, B-cell-depleted T cells, or PBMCs.

Authors' data handling: How many nucleated cells were present was estimated from reference gene primer amplification. Here immunoSEQ multiplex PCR was the method, and the copy in TCRdb shows in-frame clones only, minus some. V and J calls and clone size are given by that table; D and trimming were obtained from the DNA. The profile shows roughly 50,000 clones, around 84% of them singletons. Seattle patients were enrolled during active infection and followed longitudinally. The sample taken for sequencing was peripheral blood. This TCR derives from a woman of 80 years or more with COVID-19, enrolled during active disease.

The chain's CDR3 is CASRREGNTGELFF. Here the CDR3 DNA reads TGCGCCAGCCGTCGTGAGGGAAACACCGGGGAGCTGTTTTTT. This sequence joins TRBV5-1 and TRBJ2-2; the D gene is possibly TRBD2 (5 bases). The CDR3 loop spans 14 amino acids. The V end lost 7 bases, the J end lost 2 bases, and 12 bases lay between the germline ends. Looked up from germline, CDR1 is SGHRS and CDR2 is YFSETQ.